These 29 T cell receptor beta chains share one sample of origin, sequenced in a study of blood T cell repertoires in COVID-19. The method was immunoSEQ multiplex PCR; TCRdb's version includes in-frame clones alone and lacks a portion of them. Among about 140,000 clones listed, 75% to 90% were seen once. The specimen sequenced was peripheral blood. The receptors here all came from an elderly woman with acute or convalescent COVID-19.

The chain uses TRBV18 and TRBJ2-1; 13 positions match TRBD2. The germline CDR1 and CDR2 sequences are KGHSH and LQKENI. Germline trimming cut 2 bases from V and 0 bases from J; bases unmatched to any gene: 4. The CDR3 sequence is 18 residues long. The CDR3 DNA reads TGTGCCAGCTCACCAGGGACTAGCGGGGAAAGCTCCTACAATGAGCAGTTCTTC. Its translation is CASSPGTSGESSYNEQFF.

The chain joins TRBV7-6 to TRBJ2-7, with TRBD1 matching 7 bases. The germline V gene has CDR1 SGHVS and CDR2 FNYEAQ. This CDR3 is built from 16 residues. Trimming cost V 1 base and J 3 bases; bases outside gene matches: 9. As DNA, the CDR3 is TGTGCCAGCAGCTTAGGGACAGGTTCCCCCTACTACGAGCAGTACTTC. Amino acids: CASSLGTGSPYYEQYF.

The gene calls are TRBV7-2 and TRBJ2-3, with TRBD2 matching over 8 bases. J was trimmed by 6 bases and V by 1 base; bases with no gene match: 3. Germline V CDR1 and CDR2: SGHTA, FQGNSA. The length of the CDR3 is 14 residues. The CDR3 protein is CASSLGLALDTQYF. The CDR3, as DNA: TGTGCCAGCAGCTTAGGACTAGCGCTGGATACGCAGTATTTT.

In its sample, this clone was seen once. The V gene is TRBV7-3, the J gene TRBJ1-1; D remains unclear. Germline CDR1 reads SGHTA; CDR2 reads FQGTGA. The CDR3 totals 14 residues. V gave up 4 bases and J gave up 6 bases, with 15 bases separating them. CDR3 in amino acids: CASSSWGSGAEAFF. CDR3 nucleotide sequence: TGTGCCAGCAGCTCCTGGGGTAGCGGGGCTGAAGCTTTCTTT.

The genes are TRBV2 and TRBJ1-1; D is possibly TRBD1 (6 bases). This CDR3 contains 13 residues. V lost 6 bases and J lost 7, with 15 bases in between. CDR1 and CDR2 (germline): SNHLY, FYNNEI. The CDR3 here is CASRLDQGIEAFF. The CDR3 region has the DNA TGTGCCAGCAGATTAGATCAGGGGATTGAAGCTTTCTTT. Combining the CDR3 with reference TRBV2 and TRBJ1-1 gives the whole variable domain EPEVTQTPSHQVTQMGQEVILRCVPISNHLYFYWYRQILGQKVEFLVSFYNNEISEKSEIFDDQFSVERPDGSNFTLKIRSTKLEDSAMYFCASRLDQGIEAFFGQGTRLTVV.

The chain employs TRBV9 and TRBJ2-5; TRBD1 matches 10 bases. The junction had 11 bases not matched to a gene; V was cut back by 3 bases and J by 6 bases. The CDR3 runs to 16 residues. Germline V gene sequence: CDR1 SGDLS, CDR2 YYNGEE. The CDR3 DNA reads TGTGCCAGCAGCGCTACCTGGACAGGGGGAGGCAAGACCCAGTACTTC. Translated, it gives CASSATWTGGGKTQYF.

In this sample, this clone turned up a few times. The chain carries TRBV6-4 and TRBJ2-1; D gene ambiguous. The CDR3 sequence is 15 residues long. V lost 4 bases and J 3 bases, leaving 13 bases between the germline ends. Per germline, CDR1 MRHNA and CDR2 SNTAGT. This CDR3 reads CASSASSRDYNEQFF. The CDR3 DNA reads as TGTGCCAGCAGTGCCTCGAGTAGAGACTACAATGAGCAGTTCTTC.

J is TRBJ2-1 and V is TRBV6-6; 12 nucleotides line up with TRBD2. Germline V lookup: CDR1 MNHNY, CDR2 SVGAGI (reference sequence). V trimming: 4 bases; J trimming: 9 bases; junction bases outside the gene matches: 4. The CDR3 covers 14 residues. The CDR3 is CASSSSGGAGEQFF. DNA of the CDR3: TGTGCCAGCAGTTCTAGCGGGGGGGCCGGTGAGCAGTTCTTC.

The V and J genes are TRBV7-2 and TRBJ2-5; the match to TRBD2 covers 7 bases. The CDR3 has 14 amino acids. Trimming took 5 bases from V and 4 from J; bases not matched to a gene: 7. From germline, CDR1 is SGHTA and CDR2 FQGNSA. CDR3 residues: CASSPVGGGETQYF. Written as DNA, the CDR3 is TGTGCCAGCAGCCCGGTTGGGGGGGGAGAGACCCAGTACTTC.

J is TRBJ2-3 and V is TRBV4-1, with D unclear. Germline-derived CDR1 and CDR2 are MGHRA and YSYEKL. CDR3 size: 13 residues. V lost 0 bases and J lost 4, with 5 bases in between. The CDR3 nucleotides are TGCGCCAGCAGCCAAGATATAGCAGATACGCAGTATTTT. It is translated as CASSQDIADTQYF.

In this sample, this clone turned up once. CDR3 nucleotide sequence: TGTGCCAGCAGCTTACTCCCGGGTTACAATGAGCAGTTCTTC. Translating it yields CASSLLPGYNEQFF. This sequence joins TRBV7-2 and TRBJ2-1; no reliable D call. The V gene's germline CDR1 is SGHTA and CDR2 FQGNSA. The CDR3 consists of 14 residues. V was shortened by 2 bases and J by 4 bases, with 9 bases between the two germline ends.

The chain has TRBV5-1 and TRBJ2-1, with D maybe TRBD1 (6 bases). The V end was cut by 4 bases, the J end by 0 bases, with 17 bases between. The CDR3 spans 17 residues. Germline assignment: CDR1 SGHRS and CDR2 YFSETQ. The CDR3, as DNA: TGCGCCAGCAGCCCATCGACAGGACAGAGCTCCTACAATGAGCAGTTCTTC. It encodes CASSPSTGQSSYNEQFF.

This chain connects TRBV6-6 to TRBJ2-1, with 11 positions matching TRBD2. The germline V gene has CDR1 MNHNY and CDR2 SVGAGI (reference sequence). The trim removed 6 bases at V and 7 bases at J, leaving 5 bases unmatched. The CDR3 covers 14 residues. CDR3 DNA: TGTGCCAGCAGCCCTAGCGGGGGGCATAATGAGCAGTTCTTC. This sequence encodes CASSPSGGHNEQFF.

The rearrangement links TRBV20-1 to TRBJ1-5; D call uncertain. Germline values: CDR1 DFQATT, CDR2 SNEGSKA (reference sequence). Trimming stripped 1 base from V and 9 bases from J, with 7 bases between. CDR3 length: 11 residues. The DNA of the CDR3 is TGCAGTGCTAGAGTAGGAGGGCCCCAGCATTTT. Amino acid sequence: CSARVGGPQHF.

The rearrangement links TRBV5-1 to TRBJ2-6; 8 bases agree with TRBD1. The V gene's germline CDR1 is SGHRS and CDR2 YFSETQ. With 4 bases clipped from V and 0 bases from J, the junction kept 6 bases outside the gene matches. The CDR3 consists of 17 residues. CDR3 bases: TGCGCCAGCAGCACCGGGACAGGACTCTCTGGGGCCAACGTCCTGACTTTC. Its protein is CASSTGTGLSGANVLTF.

This rearrangement joins TRBV6-5 to TRBJ1-6; D possibly corresponds to TRBD1 (6 bases). This CDR3 contains 15 residues. Looked up from germline, CDR1 is MNHEY and CDR2 is SVGAGI. The V end was cut by 5 bases, the J end by 8 bases, with 16 bases between. The CDR3 region is CASSINRASDSPLHF. The CDR3 DNA reads as TGTGCCAGCAGTATCAACAGGGCGTCGGATTCACCCCTCCACTTT.

The V call is TRBV5-1, the J call TRBJ2-1, with a tentative D call TRBD2 (6 bases). Germline CDR1 SGHRS, CDR2 YFSETQ. The CDR3 loop spans 12 amino acids. V gave up 8 bases and J gave up 13 bases, with 19 bases separating them. For the CDR3, the DNA is TGCGCCAGTACCGAACCGACGGGAGTACAGTTCTTC. Translated: CASTEPTGVQFF.

CDR3 coding DNA: TGTGCCAGCAGCTTAGTTTTCGGGGGGGCAGAAGAGCAGTACTTC. Translation: CASSLVFGGAEEQYF. This chain links TRBV7-9 with TRBJ2-7, with 8 bases identical to TRBD2. The V gene's germline CDR1 is SEHNR and CDR2 FQNEAQ (reference sequence). Germline trimming cut 1 base from V and 7 bases from J; bases unmatched to any gene: 9. The CDR3 runs 15 residues.

This clone came up once. The J gene is TRBJ1-2, the V gene TRBV19; 8 bases align to TRBD1. The CDR3 spans 14 residues. Germline-derived CDR1 and CDR2 are LNHDA and SQIVND (reference sequence). V dropped 4 bases and J dropped 5; count of bases not matched to a gene: 6. Here the CDR3 DNA reads TGTGCCAGTAGTACCCTACAGGGGGGATATGGCTACACCTTC. Its translation: CASSTLQGGYGYTF.

The chain carries TRBV5-1 and TRBJ2-1; the D is unclear. The V gene's germline CDR1 is SGHRS and CDR2 YFSETQ. V shed 4 bases and J shed 4 bases, with 18 bases lying between them. The CDR3 has 16 amino acids. This CDR3 is CASSRGEVEFYNEQFF. DNA of the CDR3: TGCGCCAGCAGCCGTGGTGAGGTCGAATTTTACAATGAGCAGTTCTTC.

The chain couples TRBV4-2 to TRBJ2-3, with 13 positions matching TRBD2. CDR3 length equals 16 residues. Trimming took 3 bases from V and 2 from J; bases not matched to a gene: 2. In germline, CDR1 is LGHNA, CDR2 YNFKEQ. Written as DNA, the CDR3 is TGTGCCAGCAGCCAGGGGACTAGCGGGAACACAGATACGCAGTATTTT. Amino acid sequence: CASSQGTSGNTDTQYF.

The rearrangement uses TRBV28 and TRBJ2-7; 7 nucleotides align to TRBD2. V shed 2 bases, J shed 6 bases, and the junction held 10 bases outside the gene matches. Germline V gene sequence: CDR1 MDHEN, CDR2 SYDVKM. This CDR3 is 15 amino acids long. The CDR3 here is CASSLAGEGAREQYF. CDR3 in DNA: TGTGCCAGCAGTTTAGCCGGGGAGGGTGCCCGCGAGCAGTACTTC.

The V call is TRBV24-1, the J call TRBJ2-3, with a tentative D call TRBD2 (6 bases). Between the trimmed V and J ends, which lost 3 bases and 0 bases, there was a span of 12 bases. Per the germline V gene, CDR1 is KGHDR and CDR2 is SFDVKD. There are 16 residues in the CDR3. The CDR3 DNA follows: TGTGCCACCAGTGATCCTACCGGGACTAGCACAGATACGCAGTATTTT. This gives the protein CATSDPTGTSTDTQYF.

V usage is TRBV12-3 or TRBV12-4 and J usage is TRBJ1-4; D unclear. The V gene lost 3 bases and the J gene lost 4 bases, with 6 bases spanning the gap. This CDR3 is 13 amino acids long. CDR3 nucleotides: TGTGCCAGCAGTTTCTACAGTAATGAAAAACTGTTTTTT. Residues: CASSFYSNEKLFF.

This chain uses TRBV5-1 with TRBJ1-1; D gene ambiguous. CDR3 length: 15 residues. The V end lost 6 bases, the J end lost 1 base, and 16 bases lay between the germline ends. Germline-derived CDR1 and CDR2 are SGHRS and YFSETQ. Written as DNA, the CDR3 is TGCGCCAGCAAGGCGGGCCAGTCATCGAACACTGAAGCTTTCTTT. Amino acid sequence: CASKAGQSSNTEAFF.

V gene TRBV5-1 combines with J gene TRBJ2-2, with 7 bases that match TRBD1. The CDR3 spans 15 residues. CDR1 and CDR2 (germline): SGHRS, YFSETQ. V lost 0 bases to trimming and J lost 3 bases; unmatched junction nucleotides: 2. CDR3 sequence reads: CASSLAGTDTGELFF. The CDR3 DNA follows: TGCGCCAGCAGCTTGGCCGGGACAGACACCGGGGAGCTGTTTTTT. The variable domain in full, with the rest retrieved from reference TRBV5-1 and TRBJ2-2, is KAGVTQTPRYLIKTRGQQVTLSCSPISGHRSVSWYQQTPGQGLQFLFEYFSETQRNKGNFPGRFSGRQFSNSRSEMNVSTLELGDSALYLCASSLAGTDTGELFFGEGSRLTVL.

The V call is TRBV6-2 or TRBV6-3, the J call TRBJ1-4, with 10 positions matching TRBD1. After removal of 6 bases from V and 0 bases from J, the junction contained 4 bases not matched to a gene. The CDR3 covers 16 residues. CDR1 is MNHEY, CDR2 SVGEGT, per germline. The CDR3 nucleotides are TGTGCCAGCAGCCATGGGACAGGGGCAACTAATGAAAAACTGTTTTTT. Its translation is CASSHGTGATNEKLFF.

The V and J genes are TRBV21-1 and TRBJ1-5; the DNA was not used to check the table's D call, TRBD1. TRBV21-1 is recorded as a pseudogene. The CDR3 is made up of 15 amino acids. CDR3 amino acids: CASSGGTGGNQPQHF. The DNA for the CDR3 is TGTGCCAGCAGCGGCGGGACAGGGGGGAATCAGCCCCAGCATTTT.

The chain carries TRBV19 and TRBJ2-1; D gene uncertain. This CDR3 is 10 amino acids long. V gave up 5 bases and J gave up 8 bases, with 4 bases separating them. From germline, CDR1 is LNHDA and CDR2 SQIVND (reference sequence). This CDR3 is CASSRDEQFF. In nucleotides, the CDR3 is TGTGCCAGTAGTCGTGATGAGCAGTTCTTC.